The 6 T cell receptor beta chains listed next were all sequenced from one sample in a study of blood T cell repertoires in COVID-19. Method: immunoSEQ multiplex PCR; TCRdb's copy keeps in-frame clones and lacks some. The data hold 250,000 or so clones, with around nine tenths observed a single time. Source material: PBMCs or T cells enriched from blood (not recorded which). Receptors were obtained from a young woman who had recovered from COVID-19.

Of note for this clone: This sample includes further DNA sequences coding for the same CDR3. This chain links TRBV3-1 (or the pseudogene TRBV3-2) with TRBJ2-1; 7 bases fit TRBD1. After removal of 4 bases from V and 0 bases from J, the junction contained 6 bases not matched to a gene. Germline CDR1 reads LGHDT; CDR2 reads YNNKEL (reference sequence). The CDR3 runs to 16 residues. In nucleotides, the CDR3 is TGTGCCAGCAGCCTCGGGACAGTTAGCTCCTACAATGAGCAGTTCTTC. Translating it yields CASSLGTVSSYNEQFF.

The chain is built from TRBV28 and TRBJ2-4, with a possible D match to TRBD1 (5 bases). This CDR3 has 14 residues. Germline-derived CDR1 and CDR2 are MDHEN and SYDVKM. Trimming shortened V by 5 bases and J by 8 bases, and 16 bases separated the two germline ends. The CDR3 sequence: CASSKPQGGDIQYF. As DNA, the CDR3 is TGTGCCAGCAGTAAACCTCAGGGTGGAGACATTCAGTACTTC.

The chain combines TRBV4-1 with TRBJ2-5; no clear D gene. Germline CDR1 MGHRA, CDR2 YSYEKL. Trimming removed 4 bases from V and 4 bases from J, with 13 bases in between. The CDR3 is 14 residues long. The chain's CDR3 is CASSPLRLSETQYF. The CDR3 DNA reads as TGCGCCAGCAGCCCCCTGAGGCTTTCAGAGACCCAGTACTTC.

This chain connects TRBV7-2 to TRBJ1-1; D gene unclear. Germline loops: CDR1 SGHTA, CDR2 FQGNSA. The CDR3 consists of 17 residues. Trimming took 0 bases from V and 6 from J, leaving 20 bases between them. CDR3 sequence (DNA): TGTGCCAGCAGCTTAGCGTATCGGCAGGCCTTGGCCGCTGAAGCTTTCTTT. This codes for CASSLAYRQALAAEAFF.

The gene calls are TRBV11-2 and TRBJ1-6; the D is unclear. The germline CDR1 and CDR2 sequences are SGHAT and FQNNGV. This CDR3 region has 13 residues. The V gene lost 0 bases and the J gene lost 11 bases, with 8 bases spanning the gap. CDR3 DNA: TGTGCCAGCAGCTTAGATCACGGGACACCCCTCCACTTT. Its protein product is CASSLDHGTPLHF.

V gene TRBV6-2 or TRBV6-3 combines with J gene TRBJ2-1; 8 bases line up with TRBD1. Trimming removed 5 bases from V and 6 bases from J; junction bases left unmatched: 3. The germline V gene has CDR1 MNHEY and CDR2 SVGEGT. The CDR3 runs 13 residues. The CDR3, as DNA: TGTGCCAGCAGTCCGGACAGGGTCAATGAGCAGTTCTTC. Protein product: CASSPDRVNEQFF.